Following are 30 T cell receptor beta chains from one sample sequenced in a study of blood T cells in healthy people across ages. With a J-beta primer mix and a sample-barcoded 5' primer, a second PCR ran about 7 to 12 cycles. TCRdb independently ran MiXCR on the 5' RACE reads; one entry per CDR3 protein. The table includes fewer than 2,000,000 distinct CDR3 sequences, roughly 32% detected once. Sequenced sample: blood. Source of these receptors: a young woman in good health.

The CDR3 region is CASSQPAGGRNEQFF. CDR3 DNA sequence: TGTGCCAGCAGCCAACCAGCGGGGGGTCGCAATGAGCAGTTCTTC. The chain couples TRBV3-1 to TRBJ2-1, with TRBD2 matching over 9 bases. CDR1 LGHDT and CDR2 YNNKEL come from the germline V gene (reference sequence). Trimming took 2 bases from V and 6 from J; bases not matched to a gene: 5. This CDR3 has 15 amino acids.

The genes are TRBV29-1 and TRBJ2-5, with D possibly being TRBD2 (7 bases). In germline, CDR1 is SQVTM, CDR2 ANQGSEA. V was cut by 7 bases and J by 0 bases, with 18 bases left in between. This CDR3 is 15 amino acids long. CDR3 DNA: TGCAGCGCCGGAGGGGGGGGGCGGTACCAAGAGACCCAGTACTTC. The encoded protein is CSAGGGGRYQETQYF.

There are many counts of this clonotype. V and J are TRBV20-1 and TRBJ2-5; 10 bases align to TRBD1. This CDR3 is built from 14 residues. The V gene's germline CDR1 is DFQATT and CDR2 SNEGSKA (reference sequence). V shed 6 bases, J shed 5 bases, and the junction held 9 bases outside the gene matches. The CDR3 DNA follows: TGCAGTGCCGCCGGGACAGGGGCCAGGGAGACCCAGTACTTC. This translates into CSAAGTGARETQYF.

This clonotype appeared a single time. CDR3 residues: CASSPQGGLNEQYF. The CDR3 region has the DNA TGTGCCAGCTCACCACAAGGGGGCCTTAACGAGCAGTACTTC. The chain joins TRBV18 to TRBJ2-7; 7 nucleotides align to TRBD1. The CDR3 extends over 14 amino acids. Losses at the gene ends were 1 base for V and 5 bases for J; bases not matched to a gene: 5. Germline V gene lookup returns CDR1 KGHSH and CDR2 LQKENI.

This clonotype was counted between two and nine times. The rearrangement joins TRBV28 to TRBJ2-1; D is ambiguous. The CDR3 is 15 residues long. The V end lost 11 bases, the J end lost 1 base, and 18 bases lay between the germline ends. Germline V gene sequence: CDR1 MDHEN, CDR2 SYDVKM. The CDR3 DNA is TGTGCCTGTTTACGGGCACCCTCTTCCTACAATGAGCAGTTCTTC. Protein sequence: CACLRAPSSYNEQFF.

The chain recombines TRBV7-3 with TRBJ2-2; D gene uncertain. Deletions cut 2 bases from V and 6 bases from J, with 13 bases between. Germline V gene lookup returns CDR1 SGHTA and CDR2 FQGTGA. The CDR3 extends over 15 amino acids. This CDR3 reads CASSLGSAAAGELFF. The DNA of the CDR3 is TGTGCCAGCAGCTTAGGTTCAGCTGCGGCCGGGGAGCTGTTTTTT.

The rearrangement uses TRBV25-1 and TRBJ2-1; TRBD2 might be the D (7 bases). Germline V gene data show CDR1 as MGHDK and CDR2 as SYGVNS. V gave up 2 bases and J gave up 6 bases, with 23 bases separating them. The CDR3 spans 18 residues. CDR3 DNA: TGTGCCAGCAGTGAAGTGGGTGGAGGGCTAGGGGGGGTCAATGAGCAGTTCTTC. It translates to CASSEVGGGLGGVNEQFF. The full variable domain, in which reference TRBV25-1 and TRBJ2-1 provide the parts outside the CDR3, is EADIYQTPRYLVIGTGKKITLECSQTMGHDKMYWYQQDPGMELHLIHYSYGVNSTEKGDLSSESTVSRIRTEHFPLTLESARPSHTSQYLCASSEVGGGLGGVNEQFFGPGTRLTVL.

The rearrangement uses TRBV20-1 and TRBJ2-3; D might be TRBD2 (5 bases). Germline lookup yields CDR1 DFQATT and CDR2 SNEGSKA (reference sequence). There are 15 residues in the CDR3. V lost 1 base and J lost 2, with 13 bases in between. CDR3 residues: CSARGDLASTDTQYF. DNA of the CDR3: TGCAGTGCTAGAGGTGATCTAGCTTCCACAGATACGCAGTATTTT.

The V call is TRBV27, the J call TRBJ1-2, with D possibly being TRBD1 (6 bases). The CDR3 runs to 15 residues. Germline CDR1 and CDR2: MNHEY and SMNVEV (reference sequence). V was pared by 4 bases and J by 2 bases, with 14 bases between. CDR3 DNA sequence: TGTGCCAGCAGTTCCTACAGGGATTCCAACTATGGCTACACCTTC. Translating it yields CASSSYRDSNYGYTF.

The V gene is TRBV28, the J gene TRBJ2-7; TRBD2 is a possible D gene (6 bases). V lost 5 bases, J lost 3 bases, and 14 bases lay in between. Germline assignment: CDR1 MDHEN and CDR2 SYDVKM. This CDR3 is 14 amino acids long. CDR3 residues: CASSDSGTRYEQYF. CDR3 DNA: TGTGCCAGCAGTGACTCCGGGACTCGCTACGAGCAGTACTTC.

This clonotype came up a few times. The chain recombines TRBV4-2 with TRBJ2-3, with D maybe TRBD1 (5 bases). Germline CDR1 LGHNA, CDR2 YNFKEQ. The CDR3 covers 17 residues. V was pared by 1 base and J by 9 bases, with 23 bases between. The CDR3 DNA sequence: TGTGCCAGCAGCCAAGCTGGGATCGGGCCCAGACAGTGGACGCAGTATTTT. Protein product: CASSQAGIGPRQWTQYF.

The chain couples TRBV3-1 to TRBJ2-1; D tentatively reads TRBD1 or TRBD2 (6 bases each). Trimming stripped 4 bases from V and 12 bases from J, with 19 bases between. CDR3 length: 14 amino acids. Germline CDR1 is LGHDT and CDR2 is YNNKEL (reference sequence). The CDR3 sequence is CASSRRDSQGGQFF. DNA of the CDR3: TGTGCCAGCAGCCGACGGGACTCCCAAGGGGGGCAGTTCTTC.

The chain carries TRBV12-3 or TRBV12-4 and TRBJ2-4; D may be TRBD2 (6 bases). The CDR3 runs to 15 residues. Trimming pared 3 bases from V and 0 bases from J, leaving 9 bases between. CDR3 DNA sequence: TGTGCCAGCAGTTTGGGGGGTATAGCCAAAAACATTCAGTACTTC. Translation gives CASSLGGIAKNIQYF.

This chain links TRBV5-4 with TRBJ2-5, with TRBD1 matching 9 bases. The CDR3 length is 16 residues. V was clipped by 6 bases and J by 5 bases; unmatched bases: 14. CDR1 is SGHNT and CDR2 is YYREEE in the germline V gene (reference sequence). Here the CDR3 reads CASTYSPGQGGETQYF. CDR3 in DNA: TGTGCCAGCACCTACTCTCCGGGACAGGGTGGGGAGACCCAGTACTTC. The full variable domain, its missing parts supplied by reference TRBV5-4 and TRBJ2-5, is ETGVTQSPTHLIKTRGQQVTLRCSSQSGHNTVSWYQQALGQGPQFIFQYYREEENGRGNFPPRFSGLQFPNYSSELNVNALELDDSALYLCASTYSPGQGGETQYFGPGTRLLVL.

This clonotype came up a few times. The chain has TRBV20-1 and TRBJ2-7, with 8 bases that match TRBD2. CDR1 is DFQATT, CDR2 SNEGSKA, per germline (reference sequence). The CDR3 has 13 amino acids. V gave up 6 bases and J gave up 2 bases; unmatched junction bases: 6. The CDR3 here is CSAASGPPYEQYF. Written as DNA, the CDR3 is TGCAGTGCCGCTAGCGGGCCCCCCTACGAGCAGTACTTC.

This clonotype has just a few counts. CDR3 amino acids: CASSSGGDSANSPLHF. Written as DNA, the CDR3 is TGTGCCAGCAGCTCCGGGGGCGACAGCGCCAATTCACCCCTCCACTTT. The J gene is TRBJ1-6, the V gene TRBV7-9, with a possible D match to TRBD1 (6 bases). Per germline, CDR1 SEHNR and CDR2 FQNEAQ (reference sequence). The CDR3 covers 16 residues. V dropped 4 bases and J dropped 7 bases, with 17 bases sitting between them.

The chain joins TRBV7-3 to TRBJ2-1; 9 bases line up with TRBD2. V trimming: 5 bases; J trimming: 6 bases; junction bases outside the gene matches: 11. Germline assignment: CDR1 SGHTA and CDR2 FQGTGA. The CDR3 is 16 amino acids. CDR3 in DNA: TGTGCCAGCAGCGTACTTAGCGGGGGCCCTACCAATGAGCAGTTCTTC. It is translated as CASSVLSGGPTNEQFF.

The CDR3 spells CASSSFQEQFF. CDR3 DNA: TGTGCCAGCAGCTCTTTCCAAGAGCAGTTCTTC. The chain uses TRBV7-2 and TRBJ2-1; D uncertain. Trimming removed 4 bases from V and 10 bases from J, with 8 bases in between. The CDR3 is 11 residues long. Germline V gene sequence: CDR1 SGHTA, CDR2 FQGNSA. Full variable domain (remainder filled in from reference TRBV7-2 and TRBJ2-1): GAGVSQSPSNKVTEKGKDVELRCDPISGHTALYWYRQSLGQGLEFLIYFQGNSAPDKSGLPSDRFSAERTGGSVSTLTIQRTQQEDSAVYLCASSSFQEQFFGPGTRLTVL.

This clonotype was observed a handful of times. The gene calls are TRBV15 and TRBJ1-5; D not certain. Germline loops: CDR1 LNHNV, CDR2 YYDKDF (reference sequence). The ends were cut back, 7 bases at V and 0 bases at J, with 13 bases in the middle. This CDR3 is 15 amino acids long. Here the CDR3 DNA reads TGTGCCACCACTCCGGACCGCTATAGCAATCAGCCCCAGCATTTT. It yields the protein CATTPDRYSNQPQHF.

V usage is TRBV4-1 and J usage is TRBJ2-1; 8 positions agree with TRBD1. The CDR3 consists of 16 residues. Germline values: CDR1 MGHRA, CDR2 YSYEKL. V lost 0 bases, J lost 6 bases, and 7 bases stayed unmatched. The DNA for the CDR3 is TGCGCCAGCAGCCAAGATCAGGGGGCTTGGGGCAATGAGCAGTTCTTC. Translated, it gives CASSQDQGAWGNEQFF.

This clonotype was counted a few times. The chain employs TRBV27 and TRBJ1-3; the D gene is possibly TRBD1 (6 bases). Germline V gene lookup returns CDR1 MNHEY and CDR2 SMNVEV (reference sequence). Trimming stripped 8 bases from V and 8 bases from J, with 25 bases between. CDR3 size: 16 residues. The CDR3 sequence is CASRLTGHPLSDTIYF. The CDR3 nucleotides read TGTGCCAGCCGACTCACGGGACACCCTCTGTCGGACACCATATATTTT.

The chain couples TRBV6-2 or TRBV6-3 to TRBJ2-3, with 7 nucleotides matching TRBD2. This CDR3 comprises 18 residues. V was pared by 1 base and J by 6 bases, with 16 bases of the junction left unmatched. Germline CDR1 is MNHEY and CDR2 is SVGEGT. The CDR3 reads CASSYLSASGLKRDTQYF. As DNA, the CDR3 is TGTGCCAGCAGTTACTTGTCGGCTAGCGGCCTGAAAAGGGATACGCAGTATTTT.

Of note for this clonotype: A much larger clone lies a single base off, so this may be a read error. The chain carries TRBV4-2 and TRBJ2-1, with 9 positions matching TRBD2. Germline CDR1 and CDR2: LGHNA and YNFKEQ. The CDR3 has 17 residues. The CDR3 sequence: CAGSQDLSAGGPYEQFF. The CDR3 DNA sequence: TGTGCCGGCAGCCAAGATCTTAGTGCGGGGGGGCCCTATGAGCAGTTCTTC.

This chain uses TRBV14 with TRBJ1-2; 7 nucleotides match TRBD1. The CDR3 covers 16 residues. Germline CDR1 SGHDN, CDR2 FVKESK. Trimming took 4 bases from V and 11 from J; bases not matched to a gene: 19. CDR3 amino acids: CASSRVLPGQITGYTF. CDR3 DNA: TGTGCCAGCAGCCGGGTTCTACCGGGACAGATAACCGGGTACACCTTC.

This rearrangement joins TRBV9 to TRBJ2-2; D is possibly TRBD1 (6 bases). Between the trimmed V and J ends, which lost 3 bases and 3 bases, there was a span of 9 bases. This CDR3 is 14 amino acids long. Germline CDR1 SGDLS, CDR2 YYNGEE. The CDR3 DNA follows: TGTGCCAGCAGCGCCAGGGGTGACACCGGGGAGCTGTTTTTT. This encodes CASSARGDTGELFF.

This rearrangement joins TRBV7-9 to TRBJ1-3, with D hard to call. Between the trimmed V and J ends, which lost 5 bases and 9 bases, there was a span of 8 bases. The CDR3 length is 11 residues. Per germline, CDR1 SEHNR and CDR2 FQNEAQ (reference sequence). CDR3 DNA: TGTGCCAGCAGCCTCTGGGGCACCATATATTTT. This gives the protein CASSLWGTIYF.

This clonotype was detected only a few times. V usage is TRBV20-1 and J usage is TRBJ1-2; D uncertain. The CDR3 is made up of 17 amino acids. From germline, CDR1 is DFQATT and CDR2 SNEGSKA (reference sequence). Trimming cost V 0 bases and J 4 bases, with 21 bases left between them. CDR3 DNA: TGCAGTGCTAGAGATTCTGATAGGACCCAAAAACTCTATGGCTACACCTTC. It yields the protein CSARDSDRTQKLYGYTF.

This clonotype was recorded once. This sequence joins TRBV30 and TRBJ2-5; a possible D gene is TRBD2 (6 bases). The DNA end lines up better with TRBJ2-7; the J call may be wrong. Per germline, CDR1 GTSNPN and CDR2 SVGIG (reference sequence). The CDR3 runs to 14 residues. CDR3 sequence reads: CAWSDWGVSGEQYF. In DNA form, the CDR3 reads TGTGCCTGGAGTGATTGGGGGGTCAGCGGCGAGCAGTACTTC.

This clonotype was counted only a few times. The chain has TRBV7-2 and TRBJ2-3; D is tentatively TRBD1 or TRBD2 (5 bases each). With 5 bases removed from V and 0 bases from J, the gap between germline ends came to 15 bases. CDR1 and CDR2 from the germline V gene are SGHTA and FQGNSA. The length of the CDR3 is 16 residues. The CDR3 DNA reads as TGTGCCAGCAGCCCACGGGGCAGGACTAGCACAGATACGCAGTATTTT. Its translation: CASSPRGRTSTDTQYF.

The chain is built from TRBV27 and TRBJ1-5; 7 bases line up with TRBD1. The germline CDR1 and CDR2 sequences are MNHEY and SMNVEV (reference sequence). The CDR3 consists of 15 residues. The junction had 4 bases not matched to a gene; V was cut back by 5 bases and J by 0 bases. This chain's CDR3 is CASSAYRGSNQPQHF. The CDR3 DNA sequence: TGTGCCAGCAGTGCCTACAGGGGTAGCAATCAGCCCCAGCATTTT.